This record concerns one T cell receptor (beta chain) sequence. Though probably carrying unrecorded immune exposures, donors were nominally healthy at sampling. Trimming took 4 bases from V and 1 from J; bases not matched to a gene: 14. Per the germline V gene, CDR1 is LNHDA and CDR2 is SQIVND (reference sequence). The CDR3 totals 18 residues. The PCR ran on 60 Vbeta and 13 Jbeta primers. Here immunoSEQ multiplex PCR was the method, and the copy in TCRdb shows in-frame clones only, minus some. The sample lists about 200,000 clones, roughly 80% occurring once. The data were taken from a study of cytomegalovirus exposure and HLA in healthy donors.

The sequenced sample consisted of PBMCs. The chain carries TRBV19 and TRBJ1-2; TRBD1 matches 8 bases. The origin of this receptor is a young man in good health and CMV-seronegative. CDR3 in amino acids: CASSRKRAGGANNYGYTF. CDR3 coding DNA: TGTGCCAGTAGTAGAAAGAGGGCAGGGGGCGCGAATAACTATGGCTACACCTTC.